Listed below are T cell receptor beta chains from one sample, sequenced in a study of regulatory T cells in long-lasting Graves disease. TCRdb re-derived calls from the multiplex PCR reads in MiXCR, one entry per CDR3 protein. The sample consists of hundreds of thousands of distinct CDR3 sequences, roughly 15% of them appearing once. The same sample was also used in a study of T cells in Graves' hyperthyroidism and ophthalmopathy.

Here the sequenced sample was peripheral blood mononuclear cells (PBMCs), taken at new diagnosis, from a patient treated with antithyroid drugs. The source is a woman between 25 and 40 years old with Graves disease. Each CDR3 is given with its conserved first and last residue. Each record gives: clone size, D gene, V gene, J gene, CDR3 protein, CDR3 DNA. D genes are given only for firm matches. The size entry is marked missing in some rows and otherwise reads once, few, many or a size class.

NA	NA	TRBV7-8	TRBJ2-6	CASSPPGWESGANVLTF	TGTGCCAGCAGCCCCCCCGGGTGGGAATCTGGGGCCAACGTCCTGACTTTC
many	NA	TRBV6-1	TRBJ1-5	CASSEAPGQPINQPQHF	TGTGCCAGCAGTGAAGCCCCCGGACAGCCAATTAATCAGCCCCAGCATTTT
few	TRBD1	TRBV10-3	TRBJ2-2	CAIQGAVDTGELFF	TGTGCCATACAGGGGGCGGTTGACACCGGGGAGCTGTTTTTT
many	NA	TRBV6-1	TRBJ1-5	CASSEMWGNQPQHF	TGTGCCAGCAGTGAAATGTGGGGTAATCAGCCCCAGCATTTT
NA	NA	TRBV18	TRBJ1-5	CASSPVWGSGQPQHF	TGTGCCAGCTCACCAGTTTGGGGGTCCGGGCAGCCCCAGCATTTT
many	NA	TRBV28	TRBJ2-3	CASSSLGPTDTQYF	TGTGCCAGCAGTTCCTTGGGGCCCACAGATACGCAGTATTTT
NA	NA	TRBV2	TRBJ1-1	CASRRENTLLTEAFF	TGTGCCAGTAGGCGGGAAAACACACTTCTCACTGAAGCTTTCTTT
NA	NA	TRBV28	TRBJ2-2	CASSLRLYTGELFF	TGTGCCAGCAGTTTACGGCTATACACCGGGGAGCTGTTTTTT
NA	NA	TRBV9	TRBJ2-1	CASSEVSSYNEQFF	TGTGCCAGCAGCGAGGTTAGCTCCTACAATGAGCAGTTCTTC
few	NA	TRBV12-3/TRBV12-4	TRBJ1-2	CASSFPPEYSRDNYGYTF	TGTGCCAGCAGTTTTCCCCCAGAATACTCAAGGGACAACTACGGCTACACCTTC
NA	NA	TRBV28	TRBJ2-7	CASQSTLPNWDEQYF	TGTGCCAGCCAGTCAACCTTGCCTAACTGGGACGAGCAGTACTTC
few	NA	TRBV20-1	TRBJ2-7	CSARDYMRPGSTSYEQYF	TGCAGTGCTAGAGATTACATGCGGCCGGGCTCCACTTCCTACGAGCAGTACTTC
NA	TRBD2	TRBV4-1	TRBJ2-7	CASSQSVAGWYEQYF	TGCGCCAGCAGCCAATCAGTAGCGGGGTGGTACGAGCAGTACTTC
NA	TRBD1	TRBV4-1	TRBJ1-5	CASSLTGMSNQPQHF	TGCGCCAGCAGCCTGACAGGGATGAGCAATCAGCCCCAGCATTTT
many	NA	TRBV19	TRBJ1-1	CASSIKPTRGTEAFF	TGTGCCAGTAGTATAAAACCCACCAGGGGCACTGAAGCTTTCTTT
few	TRBD2	TRBV20-1	TRBJ2-7	CSARSALGTSGSSYEQYF	TGCAGTGCTAGATCTGCCCTCGGGACTAGCGGGAGCTCCTACGAGCAGTACTTC
few	NA	TRBV6-9	TRBJ1-5	CASSYRPNSNQPQHF	TGTGCCAGCAGTTATAGGCCAAATAGCAATCAGCCCCAGCATTTT
few	TRBD1	TRBV11-2	TRBJ1-4	CASSSPNRGRENEKLFF	TGTGCCAGCAGCTCTCCTAACAGGGGCAGGGAGAATGAAAAACTGTTTTTT
few	TRBD1	TRBV11-3	TRBJ1-6	CASSLRDRRSSYNSPLHF	TGTGCCAGCAGCTTGAGGGACAGGAGGAGCTCCTATAATTCACCCCTCCACTTT
many	NA	TRBV7-9	TRBJ2-1	CASSSAYNEQFF	TGTGCCAGCAGTTCCGCCTACAATGAGCAGTTCTTC
NA	NA	TRBV5-1	TRBJ1-2	CASSSQVTYGYTF	TGCGCCAGCAGCTCTCAGGTGACCTATGGCTACACCTTC
many	NA	TRBV28	TRBJ2-7	CASNYHTSSRHEQYF	TGTGCCAGCAACTACCACACTAGCTCCCGCCACGAGCAGTACTTC
few	NA	TRBV30	TRBJ1-1	CAWSVLGVNAFF	TGTGCCTGGAGTGTACTTGGGGTGAATGCTTTCTTT
many	NA	TRBV3-1	TRBJ1-1	CASSQVGGTEAFF	TGTGCCAGCAGCCAAGTAGGGGGCACTGAAGCTTTCTTT
many	TRBD2	TRBV2	TRBJ2-6	CASFGLAGVYSGANVLTF	TGTGCCAGCTTCGGACTAGCGGGAGTCTACTCTGGGGCCAACGTCCTGACTTTC
many	NA	TRBV6-5	TRBJ2-3	CASSSWGGSTDTQYF	TGTGCCAGCAGTTCCTGGGGCGGTAGCACAGATACGCAGTATTTT
few	NA	TRBV27	TRBJ1-5	CASSLEGPYSNQPQHF	TGTGCCAGCAGTTTGGAGGGGCCCTATAGCAATCAGCCCCAGCATTTT
many	TRBD2	TRBV12-3/TRBV12-4	TRBJ2-2	CASSLRTSGNTGELFF	TGTGCCAGCAGTCTCCGAACTAGCGGAAACACCGGGGAGCTGTTTTTT
NA	TRBD1	TRBV10-3	TRBJ2-5	CAISAGQGAIQETQYF	TGTGCCATCAGTGCGGGACAGGGGGCTATACAAGAGACCCAGTACTTC
NA	TRBD2	TRBV11-2	TRBJ2-1	CASSQVWAGAEGNEQFF	TGTGCCAGCAGCCAAGTCTGGGCGGGAGCGGAGGGCAATGAGCAGTTCTTC
NA	TRBD2	TRBV12-3/TRBV12-4	TRBJ2-1	CASSTPWTSGSREQFF	TGTGCCAGCAGTACCCCCTGGACTAGCGGGAGTCGCGAGCAGTTCTTC
NA	TRBD2	TRBV29-1	TRBJ2-1	CSVEDSGREFSYEQFF	TGCAGCGTTGAAGATTCCGGGCGGGAGTTCTCCTACGAGCAGTTCTTC
NA	NA	TRBV20-1	TRBJ1-3	CSALDPLSGNTIYF	TGCAGTGCTTTGGACCCCCTCTCTGGAAACACCATATATTTT
few	NA	TRBV30	TRBJ1-4	CAWSVLQEGKLFF	TGTGCCTGGAGTGTACTTCAGGAGGGAAAACTGTTTTTT
many	TRBD1	TRBV28	TRBJ1-2	CASSSSGTGGYGYTF	TGTGCCAGCAGCTCTTCCGGGACAGGGGGCTATGGCTACACCTTC
many	NA	TRBV6-2/TRBV6-3	TRBJ1-1	CASSSGPGNTEAFF	TGTGCCAGCAGTTCGGGACCGGGGAACACTGAAGCTTTCTTT
NA	NA	TRBV3-1	TRBJ2-2	CASSQVTGPWNTGELFF	TGTGCCAGCAGCCAAGTAACAGGGCCCTGGAACACCGGGGAGCTGTTTTTT
few	NA	TRBV3-1	TRBJ2-1	CASSQRSGGNEQFF	TGTGCCAGCAGCCAAAGATCAGGGGGGAATGAGCAGTTCTTC
NA	NA	TRBV6-1	TRBJ2-7	CASNSRVYEQYF	TGTGCCAGCAATTCACGGGTTTACGAGCAGTACTTC
many	TRBD1	TRBV28	TRBJ2-2	CASKDRGSGELFF	TGTGCCAGCAAGGACAGGGGGAGCGGGGAGCTGTTTTTT
few	NA	TRBV6-1	TRBJ2-3	CASRRAYADTQYF	TGTGCCAGCAGAAGGGCGTACGCAGATACGCAGTATTTT
many	TRBD1	TRBV10-3	TRBJ2-7	CAIRTGTGLQYF	TGTGCCATCAGAACCGGGACAGGGTTGCAGTACTTC
few	TRBD1	TRBV11-3	TRBJ1-5	CASSLGQGASYSNQPQHF	TGTGCCAGCAGCTTAGGGCAGGGGGCCTCTTATAGCAATCAGCCCCAGCATTTT
NA	NA	TRBV20-1	TRBJ2-7	CSAERGALGYEQYF	TGCAGTGCTGAGAGAGGTGCTCTGGGCTACGAGCAGTACTTC
few	NA	TRBV2	TRBJ2-7	CAGVPSGPPYEQYF	TGTGCCGGCGTCCCCAGCGGTCCACCCTACGAGCAGTACTTC
few	TRBD1	TRBV5-1	TRBJ2-4	CASSSGGSENIQYF	TGCGCCAGCAGTTCAGGGGGCTCTGAAAACATTCAGTACTTC
many	NA	TRBV28	TRBJ2-3	CASSIMLGTDTQYF	TGTGCCAGCAGTATCATGTTAGGCACAGATACGCAGTATTTT
many	NA	TRBV9	TRBJ2-5	CASRARGEETQYF	TGTGCCAGCAGAGCACGAGGGGAAGAGACCCAGTACTTC
few	NA	TRBV30	TRBJ1-4	CAWNLVGKLFF	TGTGCCTGGAATCTTGTGGGAAAACTGTTTTTT
many	TRBD1	TRBV28	TRBJ2-7	CASSSVGTGGRYYEQYF	TGTGCCAGCAGTTCCGTCGGGACAGGGGGCCGATACTACGAGCAGTACTTC
NA	TRBD1	TRBV11-1	TRBJ1-4	CASSLGQGANEKLFF	TGTGCCAGCAGCTTGGGACAGGGCGCTAATGAAAAACTGTTTTTT
many	TRBD2	TRBV11-2	TRBJ2-1	CASSPAGTSMDEQFF	TGTGCCAGCAGCCCAGCCGGGACTAGCATGGATGAGCAGTTCTTC
few	NA	TRBV19	TRBJ1-1	CASIPKDSFPAVAFF	TGTGCCAGTATCCCAAAGGACAGCTTCCCCGCCGTGGCTTTCTTT